This TCR beta chain was identified during a study of identical twins. Study results and limitations: Cross-sectional statistical analysis was relied on for the conclusions, without the same donors being followed.

Via MiXCR, TCRdb re-called the 5' RACE reads, giving one row per CDR3 protein. The table includes about 330,000 distinct CDR3 sequences, 10% to 15% detected once. Only healthy Caucasians were included as donors. This clonotype has ten or more counts. What it binds is not known. V was pared by 10 bases and J by 5 bases, with 10 bases of the junction left unmatched. The germline CDR1 and CDR2 sequences are SNHLY and FYNNEI. This CDR3 has 13 residues. This same sample was also taken into another study, of yellow fever vaccine responses in identical twins.

The clonotype was recovered from a woman aged 18-29 years in good health. J is TRBJ2-7 and V is TRBV2; 8 bases are shared with TRBD1. Sequenced sample: CD8+ T cells sorted from blood. The DNA of the CDR3 is TGTGCCACCTTTAGGACAGGGATCCACGAGCAGTACTTC. It specifies CATFRTGIHEQYF.